This passage covers 19 T cell receptor beta chains from one sample sequenced in a study of blood T cell repertoires in COVID-19. TCRdb's copy holds only in-frame clones and misses some; the assay was immunoSEQ multiplex PCR. The sample carries under 350,000 clones, approximately 82% recorded once. Sequences were obtained from peripheral blood. The receptors were gathered from a man aged 60 to 75 who had recovered from COVID-19.

The genes are TRBV5-1 and TRBJ2-3; D is perhaps TRBD1 (5 bases). Deletions cut 3 bases from V and 3 bases from J, with 20 bases between. The CDR3 is made up of 17 amino acids. Germline-derived CDR1 and CDR2 are SGHRS and YFSETQ. CDR3: CASSSQPQGYGTDTQYF. In DNA, the CDR3 is TGCGCCAGCAGCTCGCAACCCCAGGGTTACGGTACAGATACGCAGTATTTT.

The chain recombines TRBV28 with TRBJ2-2; tentatively, D is TRBD1 (5 bases). There are 14 residues in the CDR3. V was cut by 7 bases and J by 7 bases, with 16 bases left in between. Germline CDR1 MDHEN, CDR2 SYDVKM. This chain's CDR3 is CASTPSPGYGELFF. In nucleotides, the CDR3 is TGTGCCAGCACTCCTAGTCCAGGGTACGGGGAGCTGTTTTTT.

This clone was found once. The genes are TRBV6-1 and TRBJ2-5, with TRBD2 matching 13 bases. The length of the CDR3 is 16 residues. The V and J ends lost 4 bases and 5 bases, in that order; junction bases with no gene match: 7. CDR1 is MNHNS, CDR2 SASEGT, per germline. The CDR3 loop is CASSGRLAGGRETQYF. CDR3 DNA: TGTGCCAGCAGTGGACGACTAGCGGGAGGAAGGGAGACCCAGTACTTC.

V and J are TRBV19 and TRBJ2-3; 8 bases agree with TRBD2. V dropped 5 bases and J dropped 14; count of bases not matched to a gene: 12. The germline gives CDR1 LNHDA, CDR2 SQIVND (reference sequence). CDR3 length: 13 residues. CDR3 nucleotide sequence: TGTGCCAGTAGTCTTTCCGGGACTAGTAACCGGTATTTT. It translates to CASSLSGTSNRYF.

The genes are TRBV27 and TRBJ1-6, with TRBD1 matching over 10 bases. The CDR3 extends over 15 amino acids. Germline V gives CDR1 MNHEY, CDR2 SMNVEV (reference sequence). With V trimmed by 5 bases and J by 8 bases, 6 bases remained unmatched. CDR3 sequence reads: CASSRQGAIDSPLHF. As DNA, the CDR3 is TGTGCCAGCAGTCGACAGGGGGCGATTGATTCACCCCTCCACTTT.

The rearrangement uses TRBV4-1 and TRBJ1-2; the D is unclear. With 8 bases removed from V and 6 bases from J, the gap between germline ends came to 22 bases. This CDR3 comprises 15 residues. CDR1 and CDR2 from the germline V gene are MGHRA and YSYEKL. This chain's CDR3 is CASRRTETPGDGYTF. CDR3 DNA: TGCGCCAGCCGAAGAACCGAGACGCCAGGCGATGGCTACACCTTC.

The chain is built from TRBV11-3 and TRBJ2-3, with 10 positions matching TRBD2. Germline V gene sequence: CDR1 SGHNT, CDR2 YENEEA. Trimming took 1 base from V and 6 from J; bases not matched to a gene: 10. The CDR3 contains 17 residues. The CDR3 nucleotides are TGTGCCAGCAGCTTAGTAGGGGTAGCGGGAGGTGGGGATACGCAGTATTTT. Translating it yields CASSLVGVAGGGDTQYF.

The rearrangement joins TRBV9 to TRBJ1-2; no definite D call. Germline V lookup: CDR1 SGDLS, CDR2 YYNGEE. The CDR3 covers 14 residues. V was shortened by 0 bases and J by 5 bases, with 11 bases between the two germline ends. DNA for the CDR3: TGTGCCAGCAGCGTAGTAACGGAGGGATATGGCTACACCTTC. Amino acid sequence: CASSVVTEGYGYTF. Based on the CDR3 plus reference TRBV9 and TRBJ1-2, the full variable domain is DSGVTQTPKHLITATGQRVTLRCSPRSGDLSVYWYQQSLDQGLQFLIQYYNGEERAKGNILERFSAQQFPDLHSELNLSSLELGDSALYFCASSVVTEGYGYTFGSGTRLTVV.

The chain recombines TRBV5-6 with TRBJ2-7, with D maybe TRBD1 (6 bases). Trimming removed 2 bases from V and 9 bases from J, with 18 bases in between. The germline CDR1 and CDR2 sequences are SGHDT and YYEEEE. The CDR3 extends over 14 amino acids. This CDR3 is CASSLQGLLRWQYF. CDR3 in DNA: TGTGCCAGCAGCTTACAGGGTCTACTTAGGTGGCAGTACTTC. Using reference TRBV5-6 and TRBJ2-7 for the parts outside the CDR3, the full variable domain is DAGVTQSPTHLIKTRGQQVTLRCSPKSGHDTVSWYQQALGQGPQFIFQYYEEEERQRGNFPDRFSGHQFPNYSSELNVNALLLGDSALYLCASSLQGLLRWQYFGPGTRLTVT.

V is TRBV24-1 and J is TRBJ1-5; 7 nucleotides align to TRBD1. Trimming at V came to 3 bases and at J to 3 bases, leaving 1 base not matched to a gene. This CDR3 is 14 amino acids long. CDR1 is KGHDR and CDR2 is SFDVKD in the germline V gene. DNA of the CDR3: TGTGCCACCAGTGATGGGACAGACAATCAGCCCCAGCATTTT. Its translation: CATSDGTDNQPQHF.

The chain has TRBV28 and TRBJ2-7, with TRBD1 matching over 10 bases. The CDR3 is 15 amino acids. The V segment lost 5 bases and the J segment 4 bases; nucleotides outside the gene matches: 8. Germline assignment: CDR1 MDHEN and CDR2 SYDVKM. CDR3 sequence reads: CASSKPGQGKYEQYF. The CDR3 DNA follows: TGTGCCAGCAGTAAACCGGGACAGGGGAAGTACGAGCAGTACTTC.

The chain employs TRBV7-9 and TRBJ1-2; perhaps TRBD1 as D (5 bases). Germline V CDR1 and CDR2: SEHNR, FQNEAQ (reference sequence). The CDR3 sequence is 15 residues long. V was trimmed by 2 bases and J by 2 bases, leaving 12 bases between them. The CDR3 nucleotides are TGTGCCAGCAGCTTACCGGGACTTAGGAACTATGGCTACACCTTC. Protein: CASSLPGLRNYGYTF.

The chain has TRBV10-3 and TRBJ2-7, with TRBD1 matching 11 bases. The CDR3 covers 15 residues. CDR1 ENHRY and CDR2 SYGVKD come from the germline V gene. V gave up 10 bases and J gave up 1 base; unmatched junction bases: 9. The CDR3 reads CATLDRGLPSYEQYF. For the CDR3, the DNA is TGTGCCACCTTGGACAGGGGGCTTCCTTCCTACGAGCAGTACTTC.

The rearrangement joins TRBV29-1 to TRBJ2-5, with 7 bases that match TRBD2. CDR1 is SQVTM, CDR2 ANQGSEA, per germline. The CDR3 has 13 amino acids. V gave up 2 bases and J gave up 4 bases; unmatched junction bases: 4. CDR3 DNA: TGCAGCGTTGAAACGGCGGGGGTAGAGACCCAGTACTTC. It is translated as CSVETAGVETQYF. The full variable domain, in which reference TRBV29-1 and TRBJ2-5 provide the parts outside the CDR3, is SAVISQKPSRDICQRGTSLTIQCQVDSQVTMMFWYRQQPGQSLTLIATANQGSEATYESGFVIDKFPISRPNLTFSTLTVSNMSPEDSSIYLCSVETAGVETQYFGPGTRLLVL.

This clone has only one observation. The chain employs TRBV19 and TRBJ2-2; TRBD1 matches at 7 bases. Germline V gene lookup returns CDR1 LNHDA and CDR2 SQIVND (reference sequence). V gave up 1 base and J gave up 6 bases; unmatched junction bases: 2. The CDR3 loop spans 14 amino acids. The CDR3 is CASSIGDRSGELFF. CDR3 coding DNA: TGTGCCAGTAGTATAGGGGACAGATCCGGGGAGCTGTTTTTT. The variable domain in full, with the rest retrieved from reference TRBV19 and TRBJ2-2, is DGGITQSPKYLFRKEGQNVTLSCEQNLNHDAMYWYRQDPGQGLRLIYYSQIVNDFQKGDIAEGYSVSREKKESFPLTVTSAQKNPTAFYLCASSIGDRSGELFFGEGSRLTVL.

V gene TRBV5-5 combines with J gene TRBJ2-2; D possibly corresponds to TRBD2 (6 bases). The germline V and J ends were trimmed by 4 bases and 2 bases, with 12 bases remaining between them. CDR1 is SGHKS and CDR2 is YYEKEE in the germline V gene (reference sequence). The CDR3 sequence is 15 residues long. The CDR3 spells CASSPRDSNTGELFF. In DNA, the CDR3 is TGTGCCAGCAGCCCCCGGGACTCTAACACCGGGGAGCTGTTTTTT.

The J gene is TRBJ1-5, the V gene TRBV2, with a tentative D call TRBD1 (5 bases). Germline CDR1 is SNHLY and CDR2 is FYNNEI. The V end lost 7 bases, the J end lost 5 bases, and 15 bases lay between the germline ends. The CDR3 loop spans 14 amino acids. CDR3 bases: TGTGCCAGCAAGCGGGATCAGGGCCATCAGCCCCAGCATTTT. It is translated as CASKRDQGHQPQHF.

The gene calls are TRBV2 and TRBJ2-1; 8 bases fit TRBD2. V dropped 6 bases and J dropped 9; count of bases not matched to a gene: 19. The CDR3 contains 17 residues. The germline CDR1 and CDR2 sequences are SNHLY and FYNNEI. CDR3 sequence reads: CASRERPAAGDTGEQFF. CDR3 nucleotides: TGTGCCAGCAGGGAACGGCCAGCAGCGGGAGATACCGGTGAGCAGTTCTTC.

This chain uses TRBV11-2 with TRBJ2-7; D is uncertain. The length of the CDR3 is 12 residues. Per germline, CDR1 SGHAT and CDR2 FQNNGV. With 5 bases removed from V and 6 bases from J, the gap between germline ends came to 11 bases. In DNA form, the CDR3 reads TGTGCCAGCAGCCGCGAGTTTGCCGAGCAGTACTTC. Translation gives CASSREFAEQYF.